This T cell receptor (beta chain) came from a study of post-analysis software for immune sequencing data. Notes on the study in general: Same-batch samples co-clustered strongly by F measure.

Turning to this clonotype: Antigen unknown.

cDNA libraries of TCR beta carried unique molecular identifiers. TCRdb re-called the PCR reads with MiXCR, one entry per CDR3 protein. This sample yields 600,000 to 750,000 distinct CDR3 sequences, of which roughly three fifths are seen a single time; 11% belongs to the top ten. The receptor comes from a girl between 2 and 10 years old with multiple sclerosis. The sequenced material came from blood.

The CDR3, as DNA: TGTGCCAGCAGACCTAAGAGGGCCCCTATAACCGGTGGCTACACCTTC. This codes for CASRPKRAPITGGYTF. This chain joins TRBV5-6 and TRBJ1-2; D unresolved. The CDR3 runs to 16 residues. The V gene's germline CDR1 is SGHDT and CDR2 YYEEEE. V was pared by 5 bases and J by 7 bases, with 24 bases between.